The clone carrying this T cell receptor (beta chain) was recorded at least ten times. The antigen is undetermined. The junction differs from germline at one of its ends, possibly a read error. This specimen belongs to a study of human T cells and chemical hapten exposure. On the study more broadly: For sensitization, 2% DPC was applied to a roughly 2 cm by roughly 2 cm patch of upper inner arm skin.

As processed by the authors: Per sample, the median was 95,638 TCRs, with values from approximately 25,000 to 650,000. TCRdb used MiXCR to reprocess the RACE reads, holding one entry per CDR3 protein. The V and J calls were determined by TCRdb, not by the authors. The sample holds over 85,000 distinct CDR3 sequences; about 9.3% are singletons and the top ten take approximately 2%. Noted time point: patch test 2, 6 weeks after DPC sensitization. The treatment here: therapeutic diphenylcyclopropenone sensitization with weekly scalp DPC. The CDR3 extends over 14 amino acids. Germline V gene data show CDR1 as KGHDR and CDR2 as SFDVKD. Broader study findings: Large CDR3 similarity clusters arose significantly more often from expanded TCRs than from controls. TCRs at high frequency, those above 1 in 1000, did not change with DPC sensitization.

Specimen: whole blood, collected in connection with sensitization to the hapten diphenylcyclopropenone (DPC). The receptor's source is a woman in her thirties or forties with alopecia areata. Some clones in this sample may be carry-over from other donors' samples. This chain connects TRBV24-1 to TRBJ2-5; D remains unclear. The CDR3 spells CATSDLGPQGTQYF. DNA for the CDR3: TGTGCCACCAGTGATTTGGGACCCCAAGGGACCCAGTACTTC.